This passage covers 21 T cell receptor beta chains from one sample sequenced in a study of beta chain features in type 1 diabetes. Expressed TCRB transcripts were sequenced after all isolated RNA was converted to cDNA. Some clones are missing from TCRdb's copy, which holds only in-frame ones; the method was immunoSEQ multiplex PCR. The table lists about 740,000 clones, around 15% of them singletons. Study results and limitations: Researchers report that Type 1 diabetes patients had moderately but significantly shorter TCRB CDR3s across all four CD4+ subsets.

What these receptors recognize is not known. Sequenced: naive CD4+ T cells from blood. These receptors came from a young man with type 1 diabetes.

The chain combines TRBV19 with TRBJ2-7, with D possibly being TRBD1 (6 bases). Trimming took 6 bases from V and 1 from J, leaving 13 bases between them. Germline lookup yields CDR1 LNHDA and CDR2 SQIVND (reference sequence). This CDR3 region has 14 residues. The CDR3 DNA follows: TGTGCCAGTAGCGCCGGGACACCGTCCTACGAGCAGTACTTC. This sequence encodes CASSAGTPSYEQYF.

The table lists this clone with a few counts. The CDR3 is CAWSVAGSPLHF. The DNA for the CDR3 is TGTGCCTGGAGTGTGGCGGGTTCACCCCTCCACTTT. The V and J genes are TRBV30 and TRBJ1-6; no firm D call. The germline V gene encodes CDR1 GTSNPN and CDR2 SVGIG (reference sequence). V shed 0 bases and J shed 9 bases, with 6 bases lying between them. This CDR3 has 12 residues.

The chain joins TRBV14 to TRBJ2-7; D might be TRBD2 (5 bases). CDR3 size: 13 residues. Germline V gene data show CDR1 as SGHDN and CDR2 as FVKESK. V was clipped by 7 bases and J by 3 bases, with 13 bases between them. The chain's CDR3 is CASNGWGDYEQYF. The CDR3 DNA sequence: TGTGCCAGCAACGGTTGGGGAGACTACGAGCAGTACTTC. The entire variable domain, with the rest obtained from reference TRBV14 and TRBJ2-7, is as follows: EAGVTQFPSHSVIEKGQTVTLRCDPISGHDNLYWYRRVMGKEIKFLLHFVKESKQDESGMPNNRFLAERTGGTYSTLKVQPAELEDSGVYFCASNGWGDYEQYFGPGTRLTVT.

This clone was seen more than once but under ten times. This rearrangement joins TRBV4-2 to TRBJ2-7, with D hard to call. There are 13 residues in the CDR3. Trimming cost V 4 bases and J 0 bases, with 7 bases left between them. The germline gives CDR1 LGHNA, CDR2 YNFKEQ. In DNA, the CDR3 is TGTGCCAGCAGCCTGGCAGGCTCCTACGAGCAGTACTTC. This codes for CASSLAGSYEQYF.

The CDR3 DNA is TGTGCCAGCACTCCCACAGGGATGAGCTCCTACGAGCAGTACTTC. Amino acids: CASTPTGMSSYEQYF. The rearrangement joins TRBV6-1 to TRBJ2-7; possibly TRBD1 for D (6 bases). CDR1 is MNHNS and CDR2 is SASEGT in the germline V gene. CDR3 size: 15 residues. V was clipped by 7 bases and J by 0 bases, with 16 bases between them.

This clone was detected a few times. This chain links TRBV19 with TRBJ2-5; 8 bases fit TRBD1. The J segment lost 5 bases and the V segment lost 5 bases, leaving 13 bases of the junction unmatched. Germline CDR1 is LNHDA and CDR2 is SQIVND (reference sequence). The CDR3 has 16 amino acids. The CDR3 protein is CASSPRTGSNVETQYF. The CDR3 DNA reads as TGTGCCAGTAGTCCCCGGACAGGGAGTAATGTGGAGACCCAGTACTTC.

The table lists this clone with a few counts. The genes are TRBV9 and TRBJ1-2; D is undetermined. V lost 8 bases to trimming and J lost 8 bases, with 22 bases between them. The CDR3 covers 14 residues. CDR1 and CDR2 (germline): SGDLS, YYNGEE. CDR3: CASTLRDMESGYTF. The CDR3 nucleotides are TGTGCCAGTACCTTAAGGGATATGGAAAGCGGCTACACCTTC.

This clone was seen only a few times. The chain combines TRBV4-2 with TRBJ2-3; 8 nucleotides match TRBD2. The CDR3 runs to 14 residues. The ends lost 4 bases at V and 7 bases at J; junction bases unmatched: 7. CDR1 and CDR2 (germline): LGHNA, YNFKEQ. The DNA for the CDR3 is TGTGCCAGCAGCCTTGGACTAGCTGGAAATACGCAGTATTTT. Translated: CASSLGLAGNTQYF.

This clone was picked up a small number of times. The DNA for the CDR3 is TGTGCCAGCAGCCAAGAATATAACACCGAGCGGGGGAGAGATACGCAGTATTTT. It specifies CASSQEYNTERGRDTQYF. V is TRBV4-2 and J is TRBJ2-3, with 8 bases matching TRBD2. Trimming took 0 bases from V and 5 from J; bases not matched to a gene: 13. Per the germline V gene, CDR1 is LGHNA and CDR2 is YNFKEQ. This CDR3 comprises 18 residues.

In this sample, this clone turned up a few times. The chain recombines TRBV29-1 with TRBJ1-1; 7 bases are shared with TRBD1. The CDR3 is made up of 13 amino acids. Germline V gene lookup returns CDR1 SQVTM and CDR2 ANQGSEA. Trimming cost V 7 bases and J 5 bases; bases outside gene matches: 10. This CDR3 is CSGGGRLGTEAFF. Written as DNA, the CDR3 is TGCAGCGGAGGGGGCCGTTTGGGTACTGAAGCTTTCTTT.

This clone was seen a few times. Distinct nucleotide sequences in the sample also encode this CDR3. The chain links TRBV7-9 to TRBJ1-6, with TRBD1 identical over 7 bases. Germline V lookup: CDR1 SEHNR, CDR2 FQNEAQ (reference sequence). The CDR3 extends over 14 amino acids. V dropped 5 bases and J dropped 5; count of bases not matched to a gene: 3. In nucleotides, the CDR3 is TGTGCCAGCAGCCTCAGGGGGGATAATTCACCCCTCCACTTT. Its translation: CASSLRGDNSPLHF.

This CDR3 reads CASSLLGQGATGEQYF. CDR3 DNA: TGTGCCAGCTCACTATTGGGACAGGGGGCGACCGGCGAGCAGTACTTC. The rearrangement links TRBV18 to TRBJ2-7, with TRBD1 matching over 12 bases. The CDR3 totals 16 residues. Germline CDR1 reads KGHSH; CDR2 reads LQKENI. Trimming took 4 bases from V and 6 from J; bases not matched to a gene: 10.

This clone came up a few times. The rearrangement uses TRBV6-5 and TRBJ2-3; weak D call: TRBD1 (6 bases). Trimming took 6 bases from V and 3 from J, leaving 13 bases between them. Germline CDR1 is MNHEY and CDR2 is SVGAGI. This CDR3 comprises 14 residues. CDR3 in amino acids: CASSSPGETDTQYF. The CDR3 coding sequence is TGTGCCAGCAGCTCCCCAGGGGAGACAGATACGCAGTATTTT.

The V gene is TRBV11-2, the J gene TRBJ2-7, with D possibly matching TRBD1 (7 bases). V lost 1 base, J lost 6 bases, and 13 bases lay in between. The CDR3 spans 14 residues. CDR1 is SGHAT and CDR2 is FQNNGV in the germline V gene. The CDR3 sequence is CASSLGRGLGEQYF. DNA for the CDR3: TGTGCCAGCAGCTTAGGGAGGGGGCTTGGCGAGCAGTACTTC.

This clone was found a few times. The chain employs TRBV30 and TRBJ2-5; 8 positions match TRBD2. Germline V lookup: CDR1 GTSNPN, CDR2 SVGIG (reference sequence). This CDR3 contains 13 residues. The J segment lost 14 bases and the V segment lost 5 bases, leaving 16 bases of the junction unmatched. This CDR3 reads CAWRDGSGGPRYF. Written as DNA, the CDR3 is TGTGCCTGGCGCGACGGAAGCGGGGGCCCCAGATACTTC.

This clone was counted between two and nine times. The rearrangement links TRBV14 to TRBJ1-6; 7 nucleotides line up with TRBD1. Germline V gene data show CDR1 as SGHDN and CDR2 as FVKESK. Losses at the gene ends were 4 bases for V and 5 bases for J; bases not matched to a gene: 8. This CDR3 spans 16 amino acids. The CDR3 loop is CASSRGRGSHNSPLHF. The CDR3 bases are TGTGCCAGCAGCCGGGGCAGGGGGTCGCATAATTCACCCCTCCACTTT.

This clone has only a few counts. The chain has TRBV7-9 and TRBJ2-5, with TRBD1 as a possible D gene (5 bases). The germline V gene encodes CDR1 SEHNR and CDR2 FQNEAQ (reference sequence). The V gene lost 1 base and the J gene lost 5 bases, with 8 bases spanning the gap. This CDR3 is built from 13 residues. Here the CDR3 reads CASSLGQRETQYF. The CDR3 DNA sequence: TGTGCCAGCAGCTTAGGACAGAGGGAGACCCAGTACTTC.

In DNA, the CDR3 is TGTGCCTGGAGCGGGGGGCCGGACATTCAGTACTTC. As protein: CAWSGGPDIQYF. V gene TRBV30 combines with J gene TRBJ2-4, with D possibly being TRBD2 (7 bases). V shed 3 bases and J shed 8 bases, with 11 bases lying between them. The germline V gene has CDR1 GTSNPN and CDR2 SVGIG (reference sequence). The CDR3 spans 12 residues.

This clone was detected only a few times. V and J are TRBV30 and TRBJ2-3; the match to TRBD1 covers 9 bases. CDR1 is GTSNPN and CDR2 is SVGIG in the germline V gene (reference sequence). With V trimmed by 3 bases and J by 2 bases, 6 bases remained unmatched. This CDR3 region has 15 residues. This chain's CDR3 is CAWSRTGGFTDTQYF. The CDR3 DNA reads TGTGCCTGGAGCCGAACAGGGGGCTTCACAGATACGCAGTATTTT.

This clone has just a few counts. The same CDR3 arises from other DNA sequences in this sample as well. The CDR3 DNA reads as TGCAGCGTGGGCTACAGGGGGCAAGCCTACGAGCAGTACTTC. As protein: CSVGYRGQAYEQYF. The chain has TRBV29-1 and TRBJ2-7; TRBD1 matches at 9 bases. CDR1 SQVTM and CDR2 ANQGSEA come from the germline V gene. The CDR3 spans 14 residues. The J segment lost 2 bases and the V segment lost 6 bases, leaving 8 bases of the junction unmatched.

The chain is built from TRBV5-1 and TRBJ1-4; tentative D call: TRBD1 (5 bases). The CDR3 has 14 residues. Trimming removed 4 bases at V and 8 bases at J, with 15 bases between. In germline, CDR1 is SGHRS, CDR2 YFSETQ. Here the CDR3 reads CASSATGTWEKLFF. In nucleotides, the CDR3 is TGCGCCAGCAGCGCCACCGGGACCTGGGAAAAACTGTTTTTT.